The source of this T cell receptor (beta chain) is a study of T-cell memory formation after mild COVID-19. On the study more broadly: The two donors had largely donor-specific TCR clusters. General study findings and limits: Pre-infection memory contained some responding clones, which suggested that cross-reactive memory had joined.

A remark on this clonotype: Its target is unknown.

TCRdb used MiXCR to reprocess the 5' RACE reads, holding one entry per CDR3 protein. The sample gives about 440,000 distinct CDR3 sequences, approximately 20% of which show up once; roughly 8% is in the top ten. The CDR3 loop spans 16 amino acids. V shed 5 bases, J shed 1 base, and the junction held 8 bases outside the gene matches. The sample taken for sequencing was PBMCs or a T cell subset sorted from them (not recorded which). The receptor's source is an adult woman who had mild COVID-19 (a few samples of this study predate the infection). Cell type and time point are not known. The chain couples TRBV12-3 or TRBV12-4 to TRBJ1-5; 7 bases map to TRBD1. The CDR3 here is CASSQGGGFSNQPQHF. DNA for the CDR3: TGTGCCAGCAGTCAGGGGGGAGGGTTCAGCAATCAGCCCCAGCATTTT.